The entry below describes one TCR beta chain. The target antigen is unknown. The V gene lost 3 bases and the J gene lost 6 bases, with 18 bases spanning the gap. Germline CDR1 and CDR2: GTSNPN and SVGIG (reference sequence). CDR3 length equals 14 residues. Autoimmune disease history or systemic immunosuppression disqualified patients. The investigators sampled blood at baseline, at cycle 4 day 1, and at cycle 7 day 1. The data stem from a study of OX40 agonist ivuxolimab in advanced cancers. Study overall: Three partial responders included one hepatocellular carcinoma patient and two cutaneous melanoma patients.

Assay used: immunoSEQ multiplex PCR; TCRdb lists only in-frame clones, some missing. The profile shows tens of thousands of clones, 85% of them singletons. Study conclusions and caveats: On average, a greater number of expanded clones characterised CD8+ T cells relative to CD4+.

Specimen: CD4+ or CD8+ T cells sorted from blood, collected in a trial of the OX40 agonist ivuxolimab. The rearrangement links TRBV30 to TRBJ2-7; D is ambiguous. The receptor's source is an adult with an advanced solid tumor such as melanoma, head and neck, liver or kidney cancer. The CDR3 here is CAWRPGPQFGEQYF. CDR3 DNA: TGTGCCTGGAGGCCGGGCCCACAATTCGGCGAGCAGTACTTC.